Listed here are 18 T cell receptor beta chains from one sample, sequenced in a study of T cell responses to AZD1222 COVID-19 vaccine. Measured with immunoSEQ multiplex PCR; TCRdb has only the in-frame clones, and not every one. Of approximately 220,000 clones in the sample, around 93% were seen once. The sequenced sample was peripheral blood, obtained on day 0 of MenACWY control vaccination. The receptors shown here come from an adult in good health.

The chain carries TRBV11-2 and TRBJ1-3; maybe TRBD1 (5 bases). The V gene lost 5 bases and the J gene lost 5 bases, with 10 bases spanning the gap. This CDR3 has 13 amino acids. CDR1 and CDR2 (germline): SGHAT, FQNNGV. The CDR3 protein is CASSGAHRNTIYF. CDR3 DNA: TGTGCCAGCAGCGGGGCCCACAGAAACACCATATATTTT.

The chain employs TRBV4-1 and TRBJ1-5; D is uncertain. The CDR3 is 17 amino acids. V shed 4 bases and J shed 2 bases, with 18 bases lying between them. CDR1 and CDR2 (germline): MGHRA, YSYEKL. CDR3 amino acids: CASSPKRATEGNQPQHF. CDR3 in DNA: TGCGCCAGCAGCCCGAAGCGCGCTACAGAGGGCAATCAGCCCCAGCATTTT.

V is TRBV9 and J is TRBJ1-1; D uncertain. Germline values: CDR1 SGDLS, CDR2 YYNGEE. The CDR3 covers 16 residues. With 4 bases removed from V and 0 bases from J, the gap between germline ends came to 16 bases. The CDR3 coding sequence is TGTGCCAGCAGCCCAGAACTACTACACATGAACACTGAAGCTTTCTTT. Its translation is CASSPELLHMNTEAFF. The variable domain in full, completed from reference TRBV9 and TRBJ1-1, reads DSGVTQTPKHLITATGQRVTLRCSPRSGDLSVYWYQQSLDQGLQFLIQYYNGEERAKGNILERFSAQQFPDLHSELNLSSLELGDSALYFCASSPELLHMNTEAFFGQGTRLTVV.

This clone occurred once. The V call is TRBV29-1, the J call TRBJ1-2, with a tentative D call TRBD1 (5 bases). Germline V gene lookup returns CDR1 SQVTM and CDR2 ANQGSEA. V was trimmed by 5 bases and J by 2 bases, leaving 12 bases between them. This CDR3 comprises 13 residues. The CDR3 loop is CSVRSGGNYGYTF. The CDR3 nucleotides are TGCAGCGTTCGGAGCGGGGGGAACTATGGCTACACCTTC.

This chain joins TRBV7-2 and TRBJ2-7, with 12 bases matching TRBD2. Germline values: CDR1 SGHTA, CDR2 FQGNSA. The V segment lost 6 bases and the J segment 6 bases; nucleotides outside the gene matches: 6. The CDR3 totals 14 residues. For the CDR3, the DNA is TGTGCCAGCAGTTCGCTAGCGGGGGGGCTCGAGCAGTACTTC. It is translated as CASSSLAGGLEQYF.

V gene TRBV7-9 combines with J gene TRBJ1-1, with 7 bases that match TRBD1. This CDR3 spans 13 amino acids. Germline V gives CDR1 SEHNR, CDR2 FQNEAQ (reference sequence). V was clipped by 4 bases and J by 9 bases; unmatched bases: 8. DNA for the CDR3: TGTGCCAGCAGCTCCCGGGACAGCGTAAAAGCTTTCTTT. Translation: CASSSRDSVKAFF.

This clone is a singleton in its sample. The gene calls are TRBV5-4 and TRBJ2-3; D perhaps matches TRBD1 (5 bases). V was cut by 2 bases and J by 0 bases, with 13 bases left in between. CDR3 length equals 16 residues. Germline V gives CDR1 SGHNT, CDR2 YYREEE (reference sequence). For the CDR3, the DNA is TGTGCCAGCAGCTTCTACAGGTTCTCTAGCACAGATACGCAGTATTTT. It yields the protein CASSFYRFSSTDTQYF.

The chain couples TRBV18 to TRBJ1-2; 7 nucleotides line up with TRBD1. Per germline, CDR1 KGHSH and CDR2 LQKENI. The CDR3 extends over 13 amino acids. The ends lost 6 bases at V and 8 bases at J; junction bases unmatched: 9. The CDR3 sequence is CASSSQGLRGYTF. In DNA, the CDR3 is TGTGCCAGCTCCTCACAGGGGCTCCGAGGCTACACCTTC.

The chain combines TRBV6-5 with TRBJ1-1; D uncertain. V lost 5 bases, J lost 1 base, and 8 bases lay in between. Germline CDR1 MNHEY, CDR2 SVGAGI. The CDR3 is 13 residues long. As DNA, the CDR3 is TGTGCCAGCAGTCGTAGACGGAACACTGAAGCTTTCTTT. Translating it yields CASSRRRNTEAFF.

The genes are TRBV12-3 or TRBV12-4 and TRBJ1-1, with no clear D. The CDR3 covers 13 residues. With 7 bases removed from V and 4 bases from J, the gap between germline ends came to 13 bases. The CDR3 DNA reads TGTGCCAGCACCCTAACGTCAGGCACTGAAGCTTTCTTT. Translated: CASTLTSGTEAFF.

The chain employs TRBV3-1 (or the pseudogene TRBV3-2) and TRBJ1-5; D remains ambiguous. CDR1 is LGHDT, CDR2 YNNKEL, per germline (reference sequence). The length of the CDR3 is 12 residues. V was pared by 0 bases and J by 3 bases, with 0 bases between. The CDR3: CASSQDNQPQHF. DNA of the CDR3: TGTGCCAGCAGCCAAGACAATCAGCCCCAGCATTTT.

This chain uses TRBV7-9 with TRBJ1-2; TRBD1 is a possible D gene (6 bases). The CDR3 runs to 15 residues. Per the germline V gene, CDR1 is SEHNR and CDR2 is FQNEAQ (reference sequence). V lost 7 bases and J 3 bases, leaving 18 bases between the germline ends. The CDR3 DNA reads TGTGCCAGCACGGTGGAGGGGGGCAGGTACTATGGCTACACCTTC. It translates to CASTVEGGRYYGYTF. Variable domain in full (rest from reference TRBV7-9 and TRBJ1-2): DTGVSQNPRHKITKRGQNVTFRCDPISEHNRLYWYRQTLGQGPEFLTYFQNEAQLEKSRLLSDRFSAERPKGSFSTLEIQRTEQGDSAMYLCASTVEGGRYYGYTFGSGTRLTVV.

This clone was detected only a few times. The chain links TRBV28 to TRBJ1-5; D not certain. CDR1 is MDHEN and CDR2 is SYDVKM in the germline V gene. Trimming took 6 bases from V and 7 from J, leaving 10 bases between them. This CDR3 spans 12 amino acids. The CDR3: CASRFARQPQHF. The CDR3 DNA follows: TGTGCCAGCAGGTTTGCAAGGCAGCCCCAGCATTTT.

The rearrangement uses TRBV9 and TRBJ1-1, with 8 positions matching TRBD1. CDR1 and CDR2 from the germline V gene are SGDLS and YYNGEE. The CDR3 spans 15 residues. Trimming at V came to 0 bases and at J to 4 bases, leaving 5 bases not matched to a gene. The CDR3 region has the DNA TGTGCCAGCAGCGTAGGTACAGGGGGAATCACTGAAGCTTTCTTT. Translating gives CASSVGTGGITEAFF. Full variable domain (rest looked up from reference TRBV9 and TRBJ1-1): DSGVTQTPKHLITATGQRVTLRCSPRSGDLSVYWYQQSLDQGLQFLIQYYNGEERAKGNILERFSAQQFPDLHSELNLSSLELGDSALYFCASSVGTGGITEAFFGQGTRLTVV.

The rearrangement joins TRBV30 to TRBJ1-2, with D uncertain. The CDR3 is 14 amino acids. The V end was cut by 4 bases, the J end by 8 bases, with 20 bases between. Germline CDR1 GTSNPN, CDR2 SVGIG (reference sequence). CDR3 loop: CAWTAGSAVGGYTF. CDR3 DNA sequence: TGTGCCTGGACGGCGGGGTCTGCAGTTGGCGGCTACACCTTC.

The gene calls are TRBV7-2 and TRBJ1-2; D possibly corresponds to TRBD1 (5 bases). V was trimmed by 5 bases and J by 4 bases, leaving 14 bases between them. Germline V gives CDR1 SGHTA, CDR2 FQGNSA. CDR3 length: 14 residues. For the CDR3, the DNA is TGTGCCAGCAGCGACCGGGACCCATCCTATGGCTACACCTTC. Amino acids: CASSDRDPSYGYTF.

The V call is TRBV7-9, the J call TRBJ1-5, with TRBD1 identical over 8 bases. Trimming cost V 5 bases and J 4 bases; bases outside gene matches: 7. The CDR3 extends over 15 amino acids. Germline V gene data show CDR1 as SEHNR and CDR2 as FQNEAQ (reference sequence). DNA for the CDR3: TGTGCCAGCAGCGTGGGGACAGGCTTAAATCAGCCCCAGCATTTT. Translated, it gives CASSVGTGLNQPQHF. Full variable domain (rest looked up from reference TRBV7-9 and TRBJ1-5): DTGVSQNPRHKITKRGQNVTFRCDPISEHNRLYWYRQTLGQGPEFLTYFQNEAQLEKSRLLSDRFSAERPKGSFSTLEIQRTEQGDSAMYLCASSVGTGLNQPQHFGDGTRLSIL.

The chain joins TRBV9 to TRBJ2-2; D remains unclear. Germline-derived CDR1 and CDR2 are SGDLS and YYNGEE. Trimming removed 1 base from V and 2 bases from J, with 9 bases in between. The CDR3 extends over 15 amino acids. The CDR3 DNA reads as TGTGCCAGCAGCGTATGGCCGTATAACACCGGGGAGCTGTTTTTT. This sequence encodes CASSVWPYNTGELFF.